A selection of T cell receptor beta chains follows, all from one sample in a study of blood T cell repertoires in COVID-19. Clones were sequenced by immunoSEQ multiplex PCR, and TCRdb holds only the in-frame ones, with some missing. This table holds 290,000 or so clones, 90% found once. Source material: PBMCs or T cells enriched from blood (not recorded which). The source is a woman in her late teens or twenties with acute COVID-19. Both conserved end residues are part of each CDR3. Each record gives: J gene, clone size, V gene, D gene, CDR3 DNA, CDR3 protein. D genes are given only for firm matches. Clone size appears in some rows only: once, few, many, or a class for an expanded clone.

TRBJ1-2 - TRBV7-9 TRBD1 TGTGCCAGCAGCTTCGAACAGGGGTACTATGGCTACACCTTC CASSFEQGYYGYTF
TRBJ1-2 - TRBV5-1 TRBD1 TGCGCCAGCAGCACGGACAGGGGGCGCGGCTACACCTTC CASSTDRGRGYTF
TRBJ2-2 - TRBV19 - TGTGCCAGTAGTCCAATAGCGGAGGCCACCGGGGAGCTGTTTTTT CASSPIAEATGELFF
TRBJ2-1 - TRBV6-5 TRBD1 TGTGCCAGCAGGCCGGGACAGGGCTACAATGAGCAGTTCTTC CASRPGQGYNEQFF
TRBJ2-1 - TRBV27 TRBD2 TGTGCCAGCACCATCATAGCGGGAGCGTACAATGAGCAGTTCTTC CASTIIAGAYNEQFF
TRBJ1-1 - TRBV9 - TGTGCCAGCAGCGTACAGGTCGAACAGGGCCGTGAAGCTTTCTTT CASSVQVEQGREAFF
TRBJ1-2 - TRBV28 - TGTGCCAGCAGTTTAAAAGCAGCGTGGTATGGCTACACCTTC CASSLKAAWYGYTF
TRBJ1-2 - TRBV19 TRBD1 TGTGCCAGTAGTTACAGGGGAACTGCCTATGGCTACACCTTC CASSYRGTAYGYTF
TRBJ2-1 - TRBV14 TRBD2 TGTGCCAGCAGCCGCCCGAGTTTAGCGGGAGGGCTCAATGAGCAGTTCTTC CASSRPSLAGGLNEQFF
TRBJ2-7 - TRBV27 - TGTGCCAGCAGCGCCTCGGGGGGCCCCTACGAGCAGTACTTC CASSASGGPYEQYF
TRBJ1-5 - TRBV4-2 - TGTGCCAGCAGCCAAGACGGCAGGGGCAATCAGCCCCAGCATTTT CASSQDGRGNQPQHF
TRBJ2-2 - TRBV7-8 TRBD2 TGTGCCAGCAGCTCGAGCGGGAGGCCGGACACCGGGGAGCTGTTTTTT CASSSSGRPDTGELFF
TRBJ1-1 once TRBV30 - TGTGCCTGGAGTGCAACAGGGAGCACTGAAGCTTTCTTT CAWSATGSTEAFF
TRBJ2-5 - TRBV5-1 - TGCGCCAGCAGCTTCAGACAGGATTGGGAGACCCAGTACTTC CASSFRQDWETQYF
TRBJ2-7 - TRBV18 - TGTGCCAGCTCACCAAACGAGTGGACTATCTCCTACGAGCAGTACTTC CASSPNEWTISYEQYF
TRBJ2-1 - TRBV27 TRBD1 TGTGCCAGCGGGCCCAGGGGGACGAGAGACAATGAGCAGTTCTTC CASGPRGTRDNEQFF
TRBJ2-1 once TRBV27 TRBD1 TGTGCCAGCAGTTTAGAGGGGACAGGGGCCTACAATGAGCAGTTCTTC CASSLEGTGAYNEQFF
TRBJ2-6 - TRBV5-1 TRBD2 TGCGCCAGCAGCCCAGCGGGGCTCTCTGGGGCCAACGTCCTGACTTTC CASSPAGLSGANVLTF
TRBJ1-5 few TRBV6-5 TRBD1 TGTGCCAGCAGCCGACAGGGGTCAGGGCAGCCCCAGCATTTT CASSRQGSGQPQHF
TRBJ2-5 once TRBV7-4 - TGTGCCGGCAGCCATCCCGAACACGTCCCCCGGGACCAAGAGACCCAGTACTTC CAGSHPEHVPRDQETQYF
TRBJ1-5 - TRBV27 TRBD1 TGTGCCAGCAGTCCGACGGACAGGCCCTTGCCCCAGCATTTT CASSPTDRPLPQHF
TRBJ2-7 few TRBV5-1 - TGCGCCAGCAGCTTTACCGGGACAAGTTACGAGCAGTACTTC CASSFTGTSYEQYF
TRBJ2-1 - TRBV29-1 TRBD1 TGCAGCGTTGACCCTATCCGGACAGGGGGCGGCTACAATGAGCAGTTCTTC CSVDPIRTGGGYNEQFF
TRBJ2-2 - TRBV10-2 - TGCGCCAGCAGATATACCGGGGAGCTGTTTTTT CASRYTGELFF
TRBJ1-5 - TRBV19 TRBD1 TGTGCCAGTAGTAATGGAGGGACAGGGCCCAATCAGCCCCAGCATTTT CASSNGGTGPNQPQHF
TRBJ1-2 - TRBV28 TRBD1 TGTGCCAGCAGTTCCCCCGGACAGGGGGACTATGGCTACACCTTC CASSSPGQGDYGYTF
TRBJ1-1 - TRBV4-2 - TGTGCCAGCAGCCAAGAAGGCCAGGGGAACACTGAAGCTTTCTTT CASSQEGQGNTEAFF
TRBJ2-7 - TRBV19 TRBD2 TGTGCCAGTAGTAAGCCCGGGGGGTACGAGCAGTACTTC CASSKPGGYEQYF
TRBJ2-3 - TRBV7-7 TRBD2 TGTGCTAGCAGCCCGGGGGGAGATACGCAGTATTTT CASSPGGDTQYF
TRBJ1-5 - TRBV12-5 TRBD1 TGTGCTAGTGGTTATATCCGGGACAGGGGTTTTAGTTATCAGCCCCAGCATTTT CASGYIRDRGFSYQPQHF
TRBJ1-2 few TRBV19 TRBD1 TGTGCCACACAAAAGTACAGGGGCGATGGCTACACCTTC CATQKYRGDGYTF
TRBJ1-1 - TRBV6-6 - TGTGCCAGCAGTTACTCACGGAGTGAAGCTTTCTTT CASSYSRSEAFF
TRBJ1-5 once TRBV19 TRBD1 TGTGCCAGTAGTACATTCAGGGGGAGTGGGGGCAATCAGCCCCAGCATTTT CASSTFRGSGGNQPQHF
TRBJ1-5 - TRBV7-2 - TGTGCCAGCAGCTTAGACAGGGTTGATCAGCCCCAGCATTTT CASSLDRVDQPQHF
TRBJ2-1 - TRBV5-1 - TGCGCCAGCAGCTTGGCCAGAAATGAGCAGTTCTTC CASSLARNEQFF
TRBJ2-6 - TRBV18 TRBD2 TGTGCCAGCTCACAGGGGAGGGCCTTGGCTGGGGCCAACGTCCTGACTTTC CASSQGRALAGANVLTF
TRBJ1-1 - TRBV7-6 TRBD1 TGTGCCAGCAGCCCCGGGACAGGGCCGAACACTGAAGCTTTCTTT CASSPGTGPNTEAFF
TRBJ2-7 - TRBV30 TRBD2 TGTGCCTGGAGTGTACTAGCGTACGAGCAGTACTTC CAWSVLAYEQYF
TRBJ2-7 - TRBV11-3 - TGTGCCAGCAGCTTAGATCTGTACGAGCAGTACTTC CASSLDLYEQYF
TRBJ1-3 - TRBV7-8 - TGTGCCAGCAGGGGAAAAGGGGTTGGAAACACCATATATTTT CASRGKGVGNTIYF
TRBJ1-1 - TRBV18 - TGTGCCAGCTCAAGCAGGCGCCTTGAAGCTTTCTTT CASSSRRLEAFF
TRBJ2-5 - TRBV7-6 - TGTGCCAGCAGCCCCCAGGGGGGAGCCCCGCCCCTACAAGAGACCCAGTACTTC CASSPQGGAPPLQETQYF
TRBJ2-5 - TRBV25-1 - TGTGCCAGCAGCGCAATTGGACAGCAAGAGACCCAGTACTTC CASSAIGQQETQYF
TRBJ1-2 - TRBV11-1 - TGTGCCAGCAGCTTTGGGCAGGGCCTTGACTATGGCTACACCTTC CASSFGQGLDYGYTF
TRBJ1-2 - TRBV27 TRBD1 TGTGCCAGCAGTTTAAGGAAGAGTTCCAGGGGGGAAGGCTACACCTTC CASSLRKSSRGEGYTF
TRBJ1-1 - TRBV27 TRBD1 TGTGCCAGCAGCGCACAGACAGGGGGGAACACTGAAGCTTTCTTT CASSAQTGGNTEAFF
TRBJ2-3 - TRBV9 - TGTGCCAGCAGCGTACGGGACACCAGAACGTTTCACGATACGCAGTATTTT CASSVRDTRTFHDTQYF
TRBJ1-2 once TRBV14 - TGTGCCAGCAGCCCCCATTGGATCGGGGTCTATGGCTACACCTTC CASSPHWIGVYGYTF
TRBJ1-2 - TRBV27 TRBD1 TGTGCCAGCAGTAATCGACAGGGGGTAGCGAATGGCTACACCTTC CASSNRQGVANGYTF
TRBJ1-1 once TRBV29-1 - TGCAGCGTTGAAGGTTCCGGGGGAACTGAAGCTTTCTTT CSVEGSGGTEAFF
TRBJ1-1 - TRBV28 - TGTGCCAGCAGTTCCAGGGTGGCGGACGCTTTCTTT CASSSRVADAFF
TRBJ1-6 - TRBV19 - TGTGCCAGTAGTATAGGGGGGACATATAATTCACCCCTCCACTTT CASSIGGTYNSPLHF
TRBJ2-1 once TRBV5-3 TRBD2 TGTGCCAGAATCACTCTGACTAGCGGGAGTCCCTCCTTCGAGAATGAGCAGTTCTTC CARITLTSGSPSFENEQFF
TRBJ2-1 - TRBV30 TRBD2 TGTGCCTGGAGTGTTACTAGCGGCAATGAGCAGTTCTTC CAWSVTSGNEQFF
TRBJ2-7 once TRBV29-1 - TGCAGCGTTCGGGATCCCTCGGCCCCCTACGAGCAGTACTTC CSVRDPSAPYEQYF
TRBJ1-5 - TRBV27 TRBD1 TGTGCCAGCAGTACCACAGGGGGGTGGCAGCCCCAGCATTTT CASSTTGGWQPQHF
TRBJ1-5 - TRBV27 TRBD1 TGTGCCAGCTCCTTGGGCAGGGGGCATGATCAGCCCCAGCATTTT CASSLGRGHDQPQHF